This TCR beta chain was documented in a study of vaccination and CD4 T cells after COVID-19. Study at large: The convalescents were made up of six males and four females, two of whom were Hispanic. Median time from COVID diagnosis to post-COVID sampling was 101 days (35 to 161). Culture controls were given either a CEFX pool, an HIV-1 Nef pool, or no peptide.

Documented treatment: roughly 10-day PBMC culture with coronavirus spike peptide pools or control peptides (ViraFEST assay). Concerning this clonotype: The antigen is unknown.

Sequenced with the Oncomine TCR Beta short-read assay was DNA taken from cultured CD4+ T cells. Via MiXCR, TCRdb re-called the PCR reads, giving one row per CDR3 protein. Among 14,000 to 15,000 distinct CDR3 sequences, roughly 74% were seen once, and the ten largest hold roughly a tenth. V lost 5 bases to trimming and J lost 8 bases, with 13 bases between them. The CDR3 totals 14 residues. The chain uses TRBV12-3 or TRBV12-4 and TRBJ1-6, with D possibly being TRBD1 (5 bases). This material consisted of CD4+ T cells from blood, cultured in vitro, taken after SARS-CoV-2 vaccination. The clonotype comes from a human donor who received a COVID-19 vaccine. As DNA, the CDR3 is TGTGCCAGCAGTCCGGGGGATACAGATTCACCCCTCCACTTT. Translation gives CASSPGDTDSPLHF.